This T cell receptor beta chain was captured by sequencing in a study of long-term antiretroviral therapy in people with HIV. Across the whole study: By about a decade, the earliest samples predate the 2015 immediate-ART recommendation.

immunoSEQ v3.0 was run at survey level. A target of about 35,000-50,000 T-cell genomes per sample was set for sequencing. The table came from immunoSEQ multiplex PCR; TCRdb's copy has only in-frame clones and leaves some out. The table records about 31,000 clones, 70% to 90% of them present only once. No donor had fewer than one pre-ART PBMC sample or fewer than two post-ART PBMC samples. This CDR3 region has 17 residues. Unmatched junction bases numbered 15, after V lost 6 bases and J lost 5 bases. Germline CDR1 LNHDA, CDR2 SQIVND (reference sequence). Sequences were derived from unsorted PBMCs, sampled about 5 years before starting antiretroviral therapy. The receptor was isolated from a man between 45 and 60 years old with HIV. The chain employs TRBV19 and TRBJ2-1; 8 bases fit TRBD1. CDR3 sequence reads: CASRVDYGQGVDNEQFF. CDR3 coding DNA: TGTGCCAGTAGAGTGGACTACGGACAGGGAGTTGACAATGAGCAGTTCTTC.